A single T cell receptor (beta chain) is shown here with its context. Its antigen remains unknown. The data stem from a study of shared clonotypes between healthy human individuals. Study-wide results and caveats: Few donors restricted represented genetic and exposure-history diversity. The authors sampled blood alone, and tissue repertoires likely differ.

The germline gives CDR1 GTSNPN, CDR2 SVGIG (reference sequence). CDR3 length: 15 amino acids. Trimming shortened V by 5 bases and J by 1 base, and 16 bases separated the two germline ends. The authors sequenced unsorted PBMC DNA on ten immunoSEQ deep assay plates. Source study methods: Junction-only sequences without quality scores were provided by ImmunoSEQ, so filtering was different. Only in-frame clones appear in the TCRdb table, and some are missing; sequencing was by immunoSEQ multiplex PCR. V and J calls and clone size are copied from that table; D and trimming were computed from the DNA. Here the sample spans around 510,000 clones, 70% to 80% being singletons.

This chain links TRBV30 with TRBJ2-3; maybe TRBD2 (6 bases). The sequence derives from a woman aged 40 to 50 in good health. Some clones in this sample may be carry-over from other donors' samples. The sample consisted of PBMCs. This CDR3 is CAWATSSAGTDTQYF. The CDR3 DNA is TGTGCCTGGGCTACCTCTAGCGCTGGCACAGATACGCAGTATTTT.